In its sample, the clone carrying this TCR beta chain was seen a few times. This sample is part of a study of shared T cell receptors in the human thymus. Method: immunoSEQ multiplex PCR; TCRdb's copy keeps in-frame clones and lacks some. The table includes 500,000 to 550,000 clones, 70% to 80% detected once. Between the trimmed V and J ends, which lost 0 bases and 5 bases, there was a span of 14 bases. The germline CDR1 and CDR2 sequences are SGHRS and YFSETQ. This CDR3 spans 15 amino acids. These sequences were also reported in another study, on human thymus T cells. That publication notes: Thymic and blood repertoires seemed to favor certain V and J genes. Among unrelated individuals, related research reported thymic repertoires that overlapped highly.

The clonotype originates from a boy in the first two years of life with a congenital heart defect. The specimen was thymocytes. V usage is TRBV5-1 and J usage is TRBJ2-5, with a tentative D call TRBD1 (5 bases). CDR3 nucleotide sequence: TGCGCCAGCAGCTTGGACCCTGGGGCTGGCGAGACCCAGTACTTC. It yields the protein CASSLDPGAGETQYF.